Reported below is one TCR beta chain. Its antigen is not known. This sample stems from a study of T cell clonotyping in hematopoietic cell transplantation. Study-level points and caveats: Broader posttransplant TCR repertoire diversity was predicted by graft donor and pretransplant recipient Inverse Simpson Index values.

Using immunoSEQ multiplex PCR, the repertoire was profiled, and TCRdb retains in-frame clones only, with some absent. This table has more than 55,000 clones, about 93% appearing once. The V gene lost 3 bases and the J gene lost 4 bases, with 13 bases spanning the gap. The CDR3 totals 15 residues. CDR1 is MDHEN, CDR2 SYDVKM, per germline. The source is a man aged 50 or older in good health. Some clones in this sample may be carry-over from other donors' samples. Sample: peripheral blood mononuclear cells. This chain joins TRBV28 and TRBJ1-3; no definite D call. CDR3: CASSFQPTTGNTIYF. Written as DNA, the CDR3 is TGTGCCAGCAGTTTTCAACCTACAACCGGAAACACCATATATTTT.